Below, 27 T cell receptor beta chains from the same sample are listed, as sequenced in a study of cytomegalovirus exposure and HLA in healthy donors. The PCR employed 60 Vbeta primers together with 13 Jbeta primers. The method was immunoSEQ multiplex PCR; TCRdb's version includes in-frame clones alone and lacks a portion of them. The repertoire holds around 120,000 clones, around 80% seen once, with 8% to 9% in the top ten. Sequencing was performed on PBMCs. The origin of the receptors is a female donor in good health and CMV-seropositive.

The chain recombines TRBV11-2 with TRBJ1-1; D may be TRBD1 (5 bases). The germline V and J ends were trimmed by 10 bases and 0 bases, with 12 bases remaining between them. The CDR3 consists of 13 residues. Germline loops: CDR1 SGHAT, CDR2 FQNNGV. DNA of the CDR3: TGTGCCACCCACTACAGGTTGAACACTGAAGCTTTCTTT. Translating it yields CATHYRLNTEAFF.

In this sample, this clone turned up once. A read error may produce the germline difference seen at one junction end. The chain joins TRBV7-6 to TRBJ2-7, with TRBD1 matching 9 bases. The CDR3 covers 15 residues. Germline values: CDR1 SGHVS, CDR2 FNYEAQ. The DNA for the CDR3 is TGTGCCAGCGGCTTAGAAGCCGGGACAGGGTTCGAGCAGTACTTC. Translated: CASGLEAGTGFEQYF.

This chain uses TRBV6-5 with TRBJ1-5, with D perhaps matching TRBD1 (6 bases). The CDR3 runs to 15 residues. CDR1 is MNHEY, CDR2 SVGAGI, per germline. V lost 0 bases to trimming and J lost 4 bases, with 10 bases between them. The CDR3 loop reads CASSYSQGNNQPQHF. The CDR3 DNA follows: TGTGCCAGCAGTTACTCGCAGGGGAATAATCAGCCCCAGCATTTT.

The rearrangement joins TRBV18 to TRBJ1-1; D is uncertain. The germline V gene encodes CDR1 KGHSH and CDR2 LQKENI. This CDR3 is 15 amino acids long. V was pared by 2 bases and J by 5 bases, with 15 bases between. For the CDR3, the DNA is TGTGCCAGCTCACCAGAGCGGGGAAGGGTTACTGAAGCTTTCTTT. Amino acid sequence: CASSPERGRVTEAFF.

J is TRBJ2-1 and V is TRBV19, with TRBD1 as a possible D gene (5 bases). CDR3 length equals 14 residues. V lost 1 base to trimming and J lost 7 bases, with 11 bases between them. Germline V gene data show CDR1 as LNHDA and CDR2 as SQIVND (reference sequence). CDR3 in DNA: TGTGCCAGTAGTATAGGGAGAAGGGGAAATGAGCAGTTCTTC. As protein: CASSIGRRGNEQFF.

This clone has a handful of counts. V and J are TRBV9 and TRBJ1-5, with no clear D. The V and J ends lost 2 bases and 0 bases respectively, with 9 bases between them. CDR1 is SGDLS and CDR2 is YYNGEE in the germline V gene. The CDR3 totals 15 residues. The CDR3 protein is CASSVGVNSNQPQHF. DNA of the CDR3: TGTGCCAGCAGCGTCGGGGTGAATAGCAATCAGCCCCAGCATTTT.

V is TRBV30 and J is TRBJ1-4; D call uncertain. From germline, CDR1 is GTSNPN and CDR2 SVGIG (reference sequence). This CDR3 has 10 residues. V was trimmed by 2 bases and J by 7 bases, leaving 2 bases between them. CDR3 DNA: TGTGCCTGGAGTCGTGAAAAACTGTTTTTT. Encoded protein: CAWSREKLFF.

This clone has more than one count but fewer than ten. This chain connects TRBV7-9 to TRBJ1-5; D ambiguous. Trimming took off 3 bases at V and 5 bases at J, with 8 bases between the two ends. Germline values: CDR1 SEHNR, CDR2 FQNEAQ (reference sequence). The CDR3 extends over 13 amino acids. Here the CDR3 DNA reads TGTGCCAGCAGCTTGGGCAGCCATCAGCCCCAGCATTTT. It specifies CASSLGSHQPQHF.

The chain couples TRBV6-4 to TRBJ2-1, with D possibly being TRBD2 (6 bases). The CDR3 contains 14 residues. Germline V CDR1 and CDR2: MRHNA, SNTAGT. V lost 4 bases to trimming and J lost 5 bases, with 12 bases between them. CDR3 in amino acids: CASSARGSHNEQFF. The DNA for the CDR3 is TGTGCCAGCAGTGCTCGGGGGAGTCACAATGAGCAGTTCTTC.

J is TRBJ2-5 and V is TRBV27, with D maybe TRBD1 (7 bases). Germline V gene data show CDR1 as MNHEY and CDR2 as SMNVEV (reference sequence). CDR3 length: 15 amino acids. Trimming took off 5 bases at V and 5 bases at J, with 18 bases between the two ends. The chain's CDR3 is CASSPRRGQVETQYF. The CDR3, as DNA: TGTGCCAGCAGTCCACGGAGGGGGCAAGTTGAGACCCAGTACTTC.

The V gene is TRBV7-3, the J gene TRBJ2-2; 7 bases line up with TRBD1. This CDR3 has 16 residues. V dropped 5 bases and J dropped 0; count of bases not matched to a gene: 6. Germline CDR1 SGHTA, CDR2 FQGTGA. In DNA, the CDR3 is TGTGCCAGCAGCCCCCACGGGACAGCGAACACCGGGGAGCTGTTTTTT. This encodes CASSPHGTANTGELFF. The full variable domain, with the rest looked up from reference TRBV7-3 and TRBJ2-2, is GAGVSQTPSNKVTEKGKYVELRCDPISGHTALYWYRQSLGQGPEFLIYFQGTGAADDSGLPNDRFFAVRPEGSVSTLKIQRTERGDSAVYLCASSPHGTANTGELFFGEGSRLTVL.

The chain uses TRBV7-2 and TRBJ2-7, with D perhaps matching TRBD1 (5 bases). Trimming removed 6 bases at V and 3 bases at J, with 15 bases between. The CDR3 runs 14 residues. The germline CDR1 and CDR2 sequences are SGHTA and FQGNSA. CDR3 nucleotides: TGTGCCAGCAGATACGACAGACAATACTACGAGCAGTACTTC. Protein: CASRYDRQYYEQYF.

The rearrangement uses TRBV5-1 and TRBJ1-2; tentatively, D is TRBD1 (6 bases). With 2 bases removed from V and 5 bases from J, the gap between germline ends came to 10 bases. This CDR3 has 13 residues. CDR1 and CDR2 from the germline V gene are SGHRS and YFSETQ. CDR3 loop: CASSLEGGYGYTF. The CDR3 DNA reads TGCGCCAGCAGCTTAGAGGGGGGGTATGGCTACACCTTC.

With regard to this clone: Germline and junction disagree at one end, which may indicate a read error. The chain employs TRBV30 and TRBJ1-6; 8 nucleotides line up with TRBD1. The CDR3 is made up of 14 amino acids. CDR1 and CDR2 (germline): GTSNPN, SVGIG (reference sequence). CDR3 sequence (DNA): TGTGCCTGGAGTCAGGGGGCGAATTCTTCACCCCCCCACTTT. Protein product: CAWSQGANSSPPHF.

The V gene is TRBV19, the J gene TRBJ1-1; D might be TRBD1 (6 bases). Trimming left V 9 bases short and J 1 base short, with 15 bases between. This CDR3 is 14 amino acids long. In germline, CDR1 is LNHDA, CDR2 SQIVND (reference sequence). CDR3 sequence reads: CASNRDIGNTEAFF. The CDR3 DNA reads as TGTGCCAGCAACCGGGACATTGGGAACACTGAAGCTTTCTTT.

The chain combines TRBV19 with TRBJ1-1, with TRBD1 as a possible D gene (6 bases). V was cut by 5 bases and J by 4 bases, with 11 bases left in between. This CDR3 is 13 amino acids long. Germline CDR1 is LNHDA and CDR2 is SQIVND (reference sequence). CDR3 loop: CASSGGGGTEAFF. CDR3 coding DNA: TGTGCCAGTAGTGGGGGCGGCGGCACTGAAGCTTTCTTT.

For this clone: The identical CDR3 is also encoded by other nucleotide sequences in the sample. The V gene is TRBV27, the J gene TRBJ1-2; 8 positions agree with TRBD1. Unmatched junction bases numbered 4, after V lost 3 bases and J lost 7 bases. The CDR3 is 13 amino acids. Germline V gives CDR1 MNHEY, CDR2 SMNVEV (reference sequence). DNA for the CDR3: TGTGCCAGCAGTTTTTCAGGGGGCAGTGGCTACACCTTC. Protein sequence: CASSFSGGSGYTF.

J is TRBJ2-5 and V is TRBV9; 9 nucleotides agree with TRBD2. Germline assignment: CDR1 SGDLS and CDR2 YYNGEE. The CDR3 has 16 amino acids. V was pared by 2 bases and J by 4 bases, with 9 bases of the junction left unmatched. In nucleotides, the CDR3 is TGTGCCAGCAGCGTGGAAGGTAGCGGGGGTAGAGAGACCCAGTACTTC. Encoded protein: CASSVEGSGGRETQYF. The whole variable domain, remainder taken from reference TRBV9 and TRBJ2-5, is DSGVTQTPKHLITATGQRVTLRCSPRSGDLSVYWYQQSLDQGLQFLIQYYNGEERAKGNILERFSAQQFPDLHSELNLSSLELGDSALYFCASSVEGSGGRETQYFGPGTRLLVL.

Written as DNA, the CDR3 is TGTGCCTGGAAAGCGACTAGCGGGGGAGAGACCCAGTACTTC. This encodes CAWKATSGGETQYF. V and J are TRBV30 and TRBJ2-5, with TRBD2 matching 12 bases. Germline assignment: CDR1 GTSNPN and CDR2 SVGIG (reference sequence). Trimming removed 4 bases from V and 4 bases from J; junction bases left unmatched: 4. This CDR3 comprises 14 residues.

The CDR3 sequence: CASSRSGQGVSETQYF. The CDR3, as DNA: TGTGCCAGCAGCAGGTCGGGACAGGGGGTTTCGGAGACCCAGTACTTC. This chain joins TRBV7-2 and TRBJ2-5; 11 positions agree with TRBD1. The CDR3 spans 16 residues. With V trimmed by 5 bases and J by 5 bases, 10 bases remained unmatched. Per the germline V gene, CDR1 is SGHTA and CDR2 is FQGNSA.

This sequence joins TRBV6-1 and TRBJ2-4; no reliable D call. CDR1 and CDR2 from the germline V gene are MNHNS and SASEGT. CDR3 length: 16 amino acids. Trimming pared 1 base from V and 0 bases from J, leaving 10 bases between. The CDR3 nucleotides read TGTGCCAGCAGTGAAGGATACAGTCTAGCCAAAAACATTCAGTACTTC. It codes for CASSEGYSLAKNIQYF.

The chain carries TRBV18 and TRBJ2-7; possibly TRBD1 for D (5 bases). The length of the CDR3 is 15 residues. Germline V gene sequence: CDR1 KGHSH, CDR2 LQKENI. V lost 1 base to trimming and J lost 4 bases, with 14 bases between them. The DNA of the CDR3 is TGTGCCAGCTCACCACGGACATTTAACGGATACGAGCAGTACTTC. This encodes CASSPRTFNGYEQYF.

The chain's CDR3 is CASSPNPTGIYTEAFF. The CDR3 DNA is TGTGCCAGCAGCCCCAACCCGACAGGGATATACACTGAAGCTTTCTTT. The chain links TRBV7-2 to TRBJ1-1; TRBD1 matches 7 bases. Germline CDR1 and CDR2: SGHTA and FQGNSA. This CDR3 spans 16 amino acids. Losses at the gene ends were 5 bases for V and 3 bases for J; bases not matched to a gene: 12. The variable domain in full, with the rest retrieved from reference TRBV7-2 and TRBJ1-1, is GAGVSQSPSNKVTEKGKDVELRCDPISGHTALYWYRQSLGQGLEFLIYFQGNSAPDKSGLPSDRFSAERTGGSVSTLTIQRTQQEDSAVYLCASSPNPTGIYTEAFFGQGTRLTVV.

This clone was seen a single time. V usage is TRBV5-4 and J usage is TRBJ2-7; 7 positions match TRBD2. The CDR3 has 16 amino acids. Per the germline V gene, CDR1 is SGHNT and CDR2 is YYREEE (reference sequence). Unmatched junction bases numbered 8, after V lost 0 bases and J lost 2 bases. DNA of the CDR3: TGTGCCAGCAGCTTGGCCGGGGGGTCGATAACCTACGAGCAGTACTTC. Its protein product is CASSLAGGSITYEQYF.

Details on this clone: One end of the junction is discordant with germline, which a read error may explain. The gene calls are TRBV7-7 and TRBJ2-1; D unclear. This CDR3 is 13 amino acids long. CDR1 and CDR2 (germline): SSHAT, FNYEAQ (reference sequence). CDR3 DNA: TGTGCTAGCAGCTTAAATCCGGGTAGGGAGCAGTTCTTC. This codes for CASSLNPGREQFF.

The chain combines TRBV11-2 with TRBJ2-1; D call uncertain. The CDR3 loop spans 15 amino acids. The V end lost 1 base, the J end lost 7 bases, and 14 bases lay between the germline ends. Germline CDR1 SGHAT, CDR2 FQNNGV. The CDR3 region has the DNA TGTGCCAGCAGCTTAGTATTCTCAGGTCGGAATGAGCAGTTCTTC. It encodes CASSLVFSGRNEQFF.

Notes on this clone: Within the sample, other DNA sequences also encode this same CDR3. The chain carries TRBV30 and TRBJ1-1, with a tentative D call TRBD1 (5 bases). Per the germline V gene, CDR1 is GTSNPN and CDR2 is SVGIG (reference sequence). The CDR3 loop spans 16 amino acids. V lost 0 bases to trimming and J lost 2 bases, with 16 bases between them. For the CDR3, the DNA is TGTGCCTGGAGTGTATGGGGGGGAGGGAAAAACACTGAAGCTTTCTTT. Amino acids: CAWSVWGGGKNTEAFF. Combining the CDR3 with reference TRBV30 and TRBJ1-1 gives the whole variable domain SQTIHQWPATLVQPVGSPLSLECTVEGTSNPNLYWYRQAAGRGLQLLFYSVGIGQISSEVPQNLSASRPQDRQFILSSKKLLLSDSGFYLCAWSVWGGGKNTEAFFGQGTRLTVV.